One sample yielded the 17 T cell receptor beta chains listed below, sequenced in a study of blood T cell repertoires in COVID-19 (dated by TCRdb to between 2020 and 2021). The library was generated by the immunoSEQ multiplex PCR assay. Held by TCRdb, this immuneACCESS table contains in-frame sequences only and omits some clones. Under half of the omission traces to an unresolved V gene where checked; the cause of the rest is unknown. The sample records some 260,000 clones, approximately 91% of which are singletons. In total, the top ten clones hold about 2.1% of the sample. Sequenced input: peripheral blood. These receptors were collected from a woman aged 40 to 50 who had recovered from COVID-19.

This clone was seen only a few times. Additional DNA sequences in this sample encode the identical CDR3. CDR3 DNA sequence: TGTGCCAGTAGTAAGCAGGGGAATCAGCCCCAGCATTTT. This encodes CASSKQGNQPQHF. V and J are TRBV19 and TRBJ1-5, with D possibly matching TRBD1 (6 bases). The germline V and J ends were trimmed by 4 bases and 4 bases, with 8 bases remaining between them. This CDR3 has 13 residues. Germline V lookup: CDR1 LNHDA, CDR2 SQIVND (reference sequence).

The count of this clone is one. This chain connects TRBV7-9 to TRBJ1-2; 9 bases map to TRBD1. This CDR3 is 16 amino acids long. Germline V gene sequence: CDR1 SEHNR, CDR2 FQNEAQ (reference sequence). V shed 1 base, J shed 2 bases, and the junction held 5 bases outside the gene matches. This CDR3 is CASSLDRDRANYGYTF. Here the CDR3 DNA reads TGTGCCAGCAGCTTAGACCGGGACAGGGCAAACTATGGCTACACCTTC. The entire variable domain, with the rest obtained from reference TRBV7-9 and TRBJ1-2, is as follows: DTGVSQNPRHKITKRGQNVTFRCDPISEHNRLYWYRQTLGQGPEFLTYFQNEAQLEKSRLLSDRFSAERPKGSFSTLEIQRTEQGDSAMYLCASSLDRDRANYGYTFGSGTRLTVV.

This chain connects TRBV2 to TRBJ2-3; 9 positions agree with TRBD1. CDR1 and CDR2 from the germline V gene are SNHLY and FYNNEI. The ends lost 7 bases at V and 2 bases at J; junction bases unmatched: 4. The length of the CDR3 is 14 residues. The CDR3 region has the DNA TGTGCCAGCATCCGGGACAGGGCCACAGATACGCAGTATTTT. It translates to CASIRDRATDTQYF.

CDR3 protein: CASSLGSGASYNEQFF. Here the CDR3 DNA reads TGTGCCAGCAGCCTCGGATCGGGAGCCTCCTACAATGAGCAGTTCTTC. The rearrangement links TRBV7-9 to TRBJ2-1, with D possibly TRBD2 on 6 matching bases. Germline CDR1 SEHNR, CDR2 FQNEAQ (reference sequence). This CDR3 has 16 residues. V was shortened by 5 bases and J by 0 bases, with 14 bases between the two germline ends.

The chain combines TRBV5-1 with TRBJ1-5, with D unresolved. The CDR3 is 17 residues long. Germline V gene data show CDR1 as SGHRS and CDR2 as YFSETQ. V was shortened by 4 bases and J by 0 bases, with 17 bases between the two germline ends. The CDR3: CASSLVPAGYSNQPQHF. The CDR3 DNA reads TGCGCCAGCAGCCTAGTCCCCGCGGGTTATAGCAATCAGCCCCAGCATTTT. Based on the CDR3 plus reference TRBV5-1 and TRBJ1-5, the full variable domain is KAGVTQTPRYLIKTRGQQVTLSCSPISGHRSVSWYQQTPGQGLQFLFEYFSETQRNKGNFPGRFSGRQFSNSRSEMNVSTLELGDSALYLCASSLVPAGYSNQPQHFGDGTRLSIL.

The chain uses TRBV13 and TRBJ1-4; D might be TRBD1 (5 bases). The CDR3 covers 18 residues. The ends were cut back, 0 bases at V and 1 base at J, with 15 bases in the middle. Germline V CDR1 and CDR2: PRHDT, FYEKMQ (reference sequence). The CDR3 here is CASSLGLFPGETNEKLFF. DNA of the CDR3: TGTGCCAGCAGCTTAGGCCTCTTTCCGGGGGAAACTAATGAAAAACTGTTTTTT.

Regarding this clone: This CDR3 is also generated by other DNA sequences in the sample. The chain employs TRBV27 and TRBJ1-1; D may be TRBD1 (5 bases). The CDR3 spans 13 residues. The germline V gene encodes CDR1 MNHEY and CDR2 SMNVEV (reference sequence). V lost 5 bases, J lost 1 base, and 8 bases lay in between. CDR3 sequence (DNA): TGTGCCAGCAGTCTCCAGGGGAACACTGAAGCTTTCTTT. It translates to CASSLQGNTEAFF.

This clone was counted only a few times. The chain uses TRBV18 and TRBJ1-2; 9 nucleotides line up with TRBD1. V was clipped by 3 bases and J by 3 bases; unmatched bases: 8. This CDR3 contains 16 residues. Germline V gene lookup returns CDR1 KGHSH and CDR2 LQKENI. The CDR3 bases are TGTGCCAGCTCACCCAGGGCGGGACAGGGCGACTATGGCTACACCTTC. Its translation is CASSPRAGQGDYGYTF.

This clone came up a few times. The V call is TRBV14, the J call TRBJ2-3; no definite D call. Germline V gene lookup returns CDR1 SGHDN and CDR2 FVKESK. V lost 3 bases and J lost 6, with 4 bases in between. CDR3 length: 11 residues. The CDR3 DNA is TGTGCCAGCAGCCAGGCCGATACGCAGTATTTT. Its translation: CASSQADTQYF.

This chain uses TRBV5-4 with TRBJ2-3; 7 bases map to TRBD1. This CDR3 is 13 amino acids long. Looked up from germline, CDR1 is SGHNT and CDR2 is YYREEE (reference sequence). V lost 3 bases and J lost 4; bases outside the gene matches: 2. CDR3 nucleotides: TGTGCCAGCAGCTCAACAGGGGCAGATACGCAGTATTTT. This gives the protein CASSSTGADTQYF.

The rearrangement links TRBV6-2 or TRBV6-3 to TRBJ2-3; D possibly corresponds to TRBD1 (6 bases). The length of the CDR3 is 14 residues. The germline CDR1 and CDR2 sequences are MNHEY and SVGEGT. V lost 5 bases to trimming and J lost 6 bases, with 15 bases between them. This CDR3 is CASSNLGGRDTQYF. The CDR3 nucleotides read TGTGCCAGCAGTAACTTAGGGGGTAGGGATACGCAGTATTTT.

The CDR3 DNA follows: TGTGCCAGCAGAAGGTGGCAGGGACATTACGAGCAGTACTTC. Amino acids: CASRRWQGHYEQYF. The chain joins TRBV6-5 to TRBJ2-7, with a possible D match to TRBD1 (6 bases). Germline lookup yields CDR1 MNHEY and CDR2 SVGAGI. The CDR3 is 14 amino acids. V lost 6 bases to trimming and J lost 4 bases, with 16 bases between them.

CDR3 DNA: TGTGCCAGCAGCCCTGCTTATGGTTCCACGGTCGGAGAGACCCAGTACTTC. Translating it yields CASSPAYGSTVGETQYF. This sequence joins TRBV5-4 and TRBJ2-5; D not certain. Germline assignment: CDR1 SGHNT and CDR2 YYREEE (reference sequence). There are 17 residues in the CDR3. Trimming left V 4 bases short and J 4 bases short, with 23 bases between.

The chain is built from TRBV19 and TRBJ2-1; 11 nucleotides align to TRBD2. The CDR3 contains 16 residues. From germline, CDR1 is LNHDA and CDR2 SQIVND (reference sequence). V shed 3 bases and J 5 bases; nucleotides not matched to a gene: 6. The CDR3 bases are TGTGCCAGTAGTATTGGAACTAGCGGGAGTCACAATGAGCAGTTCTTC. It yields the protein CASSIGTSGSHNEQFF.

The chain uses TRBV4-3 and TRBJ1-4; 7 bases are a match to TRBD1. Germline V lookup: CDR1 LGHNA, CDR2 YSLEER. The CDR3 spans 15 residues. Trimming cost V 4 bases and J 2 bases; bases outside gene matches: 4. CDR3 in amino acids: CASSRLTGTNEKLFF. The CDR3 DNA follows: TGCGCCAGCAGCCGCCTGACAGGGACTAATGAAAAACTGTTTTTT.

This clone has a count of ten or more. The CDR3 DNA sequence: TGTGCCAGCAGTTTGGCGGCAGCTTATAATTCACCCCTCCACTTT. The encoded protein is CASSLAAAYNSPLHF. V gene TRBV6-5 combines with J gene TRBJ1-6, with no clear D. This CDR3 spans 15 amino acids. CDR1 and CDR2 (germline): MNHEY, SVGAGI. V dropped 4 bases and J dropped 4 bases, with 11 bases sitting between them.

The genes are TRBV3-1 (or the pseudogene TRBV3-2) and TRBJ1-6; unclear D gene. CDR3 length equals 15 residues. Deletions cut 1 base from V and 3 bases from J, with 7 bases between. Germline lookup yields CDR1 LGHDT and CDR2 YNNKEL (reference sequence). CDR3 region: CASSQGPYYNSPLHF. Here the CDR3 DNA reads TGTGCCAGCAGCCAAGGTCCCTACTATAATTCACCCCTCCACTTT.